The 10 T cell receptor beta chains presented below share a single source sample, sequenced in a study of blood T cell repertoires in COVID-19. Clones were read by immunoSEQ multiplex PCR, and TCRdb kept only the in-frame ones, dropping some. The sample lists over 200,000 clones, around four fifths occurring once. Sequenced material: peripheral blood. Source of these receptors: an elderly man with acute or convalescent COVID-19.

This chain joins TRBV2 and TRBJ2-2, with D tentatively TRBD1 (5 bases). The ends were cut back, 5 bases at V and 5 bases at J, with 15 bases in the middle. Germline values: CDR1 SNHLY, CDR2 FYNNEI. The CDR3 covers 15 residues. The DNA for the CDR3 is TGTGCCAGCAGTCCCTCCCCGACAGCTACCGGGGAGCTGTTTTTT. Residues: CASSPSPTATGELFF.

This clone was seen a single time. The CDR3 coding sequence is TGTGCCAGCAGCCAAGTTGTCCCCCCAGGGGAGCAGTTCTTC. Amino acid sequence: CASSQVVPPGEQFF. J is TRBJ2-1 and V is TRBV3-1 (or the pseudogene TRBV3-2); perhaps TRBD1 as D (5 bases). The V gene lost 1 base and the J gene lost 10 bases, with 14 bases spanning the gap. Germline-derived CDR1 and CDR2 are LGHDT and YNNKEL (reference sequence). There are 14 residues in the CDR3.

The gene calls are TRBV5-1 and TRBJ2-5; 14 bases are shared with TRBD2. J was trimmed by 4 bases and V by 4 bases; bases with no gene match: 9. This CDR3 region has 17 residues. Germline CDR1 and CDR2: SGHRS and YFSETQ. CDR3 DNA sequence: TGCGCCAGCAGCCCGAGGGGACTAGCGGGGGAGGGAGAGACCCAGTACTTC. Residues: CASSPRGLAGEGETQYF. The variable domain in full, with the rest retrieved from reference TRBV5-1 and TRBJ2-5, is KAGVTQTPRYLIKTRGQQVTLSCSPISGHRSVSWYQQTPGQGLQFLFEYFSETQRNKGNFPGRFSGRQFSNSRSEMNVSTLELGDSALYLCASSPRGLAGEGETQYFGPGTRLLVL.

This clone was seen once. The rearrangement links TRBV5-8 to TRBJ2-5; D gene uncertain. From germline, CDR1 is SGHTS and CDR2 YDEGEE. Trimming removed 4 bases from V and 2 bases from J, with 3 bases in between. This CDR3 spans 11 amino acids. CDR3 DNA sequence: TGTGCCAGCAGCCCTCAAGAGACCCAGTACTTC. It translates to CASSPQETQYF.

The chain employs TRBV12-3 or TRBV12-4 and TRBJ2-7; 7 bases line up with TRBD2. J was trimmed by 3 bases and V by 5 bases; bases with no gene match: 4. The CDR3 spans 13 residues. The CDR3 DNA sequence: TGTGCCAGCAGTCCGTGGACTAGCTACGAGCAGTACTTC. Its translation: CASSPWTSYEQYF.

This clone has only a few counts. The chain uses TRBV5-1 and TRBJ1-2, with a possible D match to TRBD1 (5 bases). V was shortened by 4 bases and J by 0 bases, with 16 bases between the two germline ends. The V gene's germline CDR1 is SGHRS and CDR2 YFSETQ. This CDR3 is built from 16 residues. CDR3 amino acids: CASSPGGGTSNYGYTF. CDR3 in DNA: TGCGCCAGCAGCCCCGGCGGGGGGACCTCTAACTATGGCTACACCTTC.

This clone was detected once. This sequence joins TRBV3-1 (or the pseudogene TRBV3-2) and TRBJ1-1; D might be TRBD1 (5 bases). The CDR3 totals 13 residues. CDR1 and CDR2 (germline): LGHDT, YNNKEL (reference sequence). Deletions cut 4 bases from V and 5 bases from J, with 11 bases between. In nucleotides, the CDR3 is TGTGCCAGCAGCCCGGACACAAGGACTGAAGCTTTCTTT. This sequence encodes CASSPDTRTEAFF.

The chain has TRBV21-1 and TRBJ1-1; TRBD1 was called by the table and not checked on the DNA. TRBV21-1 represents a pseudogene. The CDR3 length is 16 residues. The CDR3 sequence: CASSKGRGRCYTEAFF. CDR3 nucleotide sequence: TGTGCCAGCAGCAAAGGTAGGGGCAGGTGCTACACTGAAGCTTTCTTT.

This chain connects TRBV15 to TRBJ2-3; D is undetermined. Trimming pared 3 bases from V and 2 bases from J, leaving 12 bases between. The CDR3 sequence is 15 residues long. Germline CDR1 reads LNHNV; CDR2 reads YYDKDF (reference sequence). The CDR3 loop is CATSRIQITTDTQYF. The CDR3 region has the DNA TGTGCCACCAGCAGGATACAGATAACCACAGATACGCAGTATTTT.

The V call is TRBV2, the J call TRBJ1-6, with 9 bases lining up with TRBD1. The J segment lost 7 bases and the V segment lost 11 bases, leaving 9 bases of the junction unmatched. This CDR3 region has 14 residues. Germline values: CDR1 SNHLY, CDR2 FYNNEI. DNA for the CDR3: TGTGCCTACGAACGACAGGGGGAAAATTCACCCCTCCACTTT. It yields the protein CAYERQGENSPLHF.